The 2 T cell receptor beta chains reported below all come from one sample, sequenced in a study of T cells in Graves' hyperthyroidism and ophthalmopathy. TCR beta CDR3 regions were amplified from RNA. With the HTBI primer set, the TCR CDR3 went through a first round of RT-PCR. TCRdb re-derived calls from the multiplex PCR reads in MiXCR, one entry per CDR3 protein. This table has fewer than 650,000 distinct CDR3 sequences, more than 13% appearing once. The specimen sequenced was blood. The receptors were gathered from a woman under 30 with Graves' ophthalmopathy.

This clonotype was counted many times. The chain is built from TRBV7-9 and TRBJ1-1; possible D gene TRBD1, 5 bases. Per the germline V gene, CDR1 is SEHNR and CDR2 is FQNEAQ (reference sequence). Between the trimmed V and J ends, which lost 1 base and 5 bases, there was a span of 11 bases. The CDR3 is 14 amino acids. CDR3: CASSLVVGETEAFF. The DNA of the CDR3 is TGTGCCAGCAGCTTAGTGGTGGGGGAGACTGAAGCTTTCTTT.

This clonotype was detected ten times or more. V gene TRBV29-1 combines with J gene TRBJ2-3; TRBD1 is a possible D gene (6 bases). This CDR3 region has 15 residues. In germline, CDR1 is SQVTM, CDR2 ANQGSEA. The V gene lost 0 bases and the J gene lost 1 base, with 11 bases spanning the gap. The CDR3 loop is CSVEESGARTDTQYF. The CDR3 coding sequence is TGCAGCGTTGAAGAGTCAGGGGCACGCACAGATACGCAGTATTTT.